A single T cell receptor (beta chain) is shown here with its context. Its antigen is undetermined. These data belong to a study of shared clonotypes between healthy human individuals. Study results and limitations: The naive CD4 repertoires of a handful of donors were compared, and about 5% of clonotypes were shared.

Clones were sequenced by immunoSEQ multiplex PCR, and TCRdb holds only the in-frame ones, with some missing. The table records 2,100,000 or so clones, almost 96% of them present only once. The germline CDR1 and CDR2 sequences are LNHDA and SQIVND (reference sequence). The CDR3 loop spans 15 amino acids. The V gene lost 1 base and the J gene lost 0 bases, with 9 bases spanning the gap. The specimen sequenced was naive CD4+ T cells sorted from blood. Described subset: CD45RA+ positively selected. This sequence was found in a man between 18 and 29 years old in good health. The chain combines TRBV19 with TRBJ2-5, with D hard to call. CDR3 residues: CASSIGRDNQETQYF. In DNA form, the CDR3 reads TGTGCCAGTAGTATAGGGAGAGACAACCAAGAGACCCAGTACTTC.